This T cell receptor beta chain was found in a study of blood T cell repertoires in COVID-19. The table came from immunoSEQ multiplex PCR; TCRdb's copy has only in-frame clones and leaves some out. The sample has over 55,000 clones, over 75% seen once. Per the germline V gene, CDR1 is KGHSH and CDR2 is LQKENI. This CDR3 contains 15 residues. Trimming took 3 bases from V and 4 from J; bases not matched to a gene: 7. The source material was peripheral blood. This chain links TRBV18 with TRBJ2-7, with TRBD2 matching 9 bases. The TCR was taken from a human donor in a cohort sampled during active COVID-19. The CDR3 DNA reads TGTGCCAGCTCACCCCCGCTAGCGGGATGGTACGAGCAGTACTTC. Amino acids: CASSPPLAGWYEQYF.